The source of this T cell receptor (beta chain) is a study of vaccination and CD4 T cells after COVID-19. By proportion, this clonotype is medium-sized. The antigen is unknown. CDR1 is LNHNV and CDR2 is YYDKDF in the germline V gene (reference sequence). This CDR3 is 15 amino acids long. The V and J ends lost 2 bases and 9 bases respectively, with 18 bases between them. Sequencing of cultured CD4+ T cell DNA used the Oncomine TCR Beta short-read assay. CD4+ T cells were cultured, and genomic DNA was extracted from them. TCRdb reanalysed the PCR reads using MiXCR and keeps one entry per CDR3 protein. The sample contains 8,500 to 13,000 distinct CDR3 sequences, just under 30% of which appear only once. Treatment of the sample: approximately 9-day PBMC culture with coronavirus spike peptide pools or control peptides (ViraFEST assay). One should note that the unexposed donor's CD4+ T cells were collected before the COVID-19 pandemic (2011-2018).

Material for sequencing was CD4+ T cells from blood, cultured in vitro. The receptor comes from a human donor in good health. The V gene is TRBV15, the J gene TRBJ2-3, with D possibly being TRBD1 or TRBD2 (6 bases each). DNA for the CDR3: TGTGCCACCAGCAGACGCGGGGTGGACAGCCTAACGCAGTATTTT. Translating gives CATSRRGVDSLTQYF.